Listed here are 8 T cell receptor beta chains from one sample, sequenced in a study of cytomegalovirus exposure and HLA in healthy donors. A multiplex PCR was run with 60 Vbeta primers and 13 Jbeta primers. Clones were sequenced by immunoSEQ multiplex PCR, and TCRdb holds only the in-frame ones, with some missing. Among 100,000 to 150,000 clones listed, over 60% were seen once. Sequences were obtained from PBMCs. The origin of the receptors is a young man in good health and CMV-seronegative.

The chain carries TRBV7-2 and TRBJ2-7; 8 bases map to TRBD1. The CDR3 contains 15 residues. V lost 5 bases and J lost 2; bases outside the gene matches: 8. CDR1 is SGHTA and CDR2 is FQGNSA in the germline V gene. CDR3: CASSTAGTGTYEQYF. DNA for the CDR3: TGTGCCAGCAGCACCGCCGGGACAGGAACCTACGAGCAGTACTTC.

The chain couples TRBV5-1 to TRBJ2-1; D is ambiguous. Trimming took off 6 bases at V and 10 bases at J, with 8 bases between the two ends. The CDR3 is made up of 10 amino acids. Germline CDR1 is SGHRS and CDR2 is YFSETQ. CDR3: CASNGPEQFF. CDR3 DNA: TGCGCCAGCAATGGGCCCGAGCAGTTCTTC.

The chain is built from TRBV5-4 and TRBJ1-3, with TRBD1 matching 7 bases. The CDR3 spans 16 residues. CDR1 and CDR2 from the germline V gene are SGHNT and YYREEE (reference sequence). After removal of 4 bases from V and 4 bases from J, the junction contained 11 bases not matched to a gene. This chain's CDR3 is CASSGVGTGVGNTIYF. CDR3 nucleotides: TGTGCCAGCAGCGGAGTAGGAACAGGGGTGGGAAACACCATATATTTT.

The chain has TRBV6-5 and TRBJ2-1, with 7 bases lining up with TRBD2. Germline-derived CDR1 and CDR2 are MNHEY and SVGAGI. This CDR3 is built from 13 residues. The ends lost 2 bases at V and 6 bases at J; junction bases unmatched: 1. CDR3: CASSYAGVNEQFF. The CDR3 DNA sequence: TGTGCCAGCAGTTACGCGGGGGTCAATGAGCAGTTCTTC.

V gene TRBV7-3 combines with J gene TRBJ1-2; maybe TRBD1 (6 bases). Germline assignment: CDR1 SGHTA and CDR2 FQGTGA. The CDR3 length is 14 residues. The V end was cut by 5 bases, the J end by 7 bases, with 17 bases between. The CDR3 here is CASSPTGRLSGYTF. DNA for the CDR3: TGTGCCAGCAGCCCGACAGGTCGTCTCTCTGGCTACACCTTC.

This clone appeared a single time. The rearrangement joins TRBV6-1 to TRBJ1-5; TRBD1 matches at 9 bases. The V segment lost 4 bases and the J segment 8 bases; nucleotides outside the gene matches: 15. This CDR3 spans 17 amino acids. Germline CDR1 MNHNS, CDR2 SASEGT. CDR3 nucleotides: TGTGCCAGCAGTGCTCTAGCCGGGGACAGGGAGATAGAGCCCCAGCATTTT. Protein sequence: CASSALAGDREIEPQHF.

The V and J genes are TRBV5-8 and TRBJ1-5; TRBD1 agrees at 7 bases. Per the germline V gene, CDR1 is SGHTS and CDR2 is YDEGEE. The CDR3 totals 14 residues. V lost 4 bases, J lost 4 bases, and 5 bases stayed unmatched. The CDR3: CASSIGDRNQPQHF. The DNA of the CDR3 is TGTGCCAGCAGCATAGGGGACAGAAATCAGCCCCAGCATTTT.

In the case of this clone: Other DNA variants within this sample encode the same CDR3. The CDR3 DNA reads as TGTGCCAGCAGCGTAGGGACAGGGGGTATCTACGAGCAGTACTTC. This codes for CASSVGTGGIYEQYF. V is TRBV9 and J is TRBJ2-7; 10 bases align to TRBD1. Germline assignment: CDR1 SGDLS and CDR2 YYNGEE. V was pared by 0 bases and J by 3 bases, with 3 bases of the junction left unmatched. The CDR3 runs to 15 residues. Supplemented by reference TRBV9 and TRBJ2-7, the full variable domain reads DSGVTQTPKHLITATGQRVTLRCSPRSGDLSVYWYQQSLDQGLQFLIQYYNGEERAKGNILERFSAQQFPDLHSELNLSSLELGDSALYFCASSVGTGGIYEQYFGPGTRLTVT.